The source of this T cell receptor beta chain is a study of blood T cell repertoires in COVID-19 (dated by TCRdb to 2020 to 2022). In the study overall: The collaborator samples originated in the United States, Italy and Spain and spanned the acute and convalescent phases of COVID-19. Deeply sampled blood TCRbeta repertoires from subjects exposed to, actively infected with, or recovered from COVID-19 were included in the dataset. A de-identified subject ID, COVID-19 status, age in years and sex were almost always included in the sample metadata. A freely available public database, intended as a resource for researchers studying the immune response to SARS-CoV-2, is where the repertoires were released. The prospective study material was composed of cDNA or gDNA derived from T cells, B-cell-depleted T cells, or PBMCs. The samples were drawn from two sources: the first 160 participants of the ongoing ImmuneRACE study, and about 1,300 subjects contributed by 6 global collaborators. Where available, HLA class I and class II types were taken from metadata supplied by the sample provider and were not determined by assay-based typing.

As for this clone: This clone's antigen is unknown. No qualities accompany the bases; no much larger clone lies one base away.

Another Seattle source contributed samples from volunteer blood donors who had recovered from COVID-19. Collaborating institutions collected whole blood in K2EDTA tubes following their own protocols. For TCRbeta analysis, collaborator samples were shipped as frozen whole blood, as isolated PBMCs, or as DNA extracted from either sample type. TCRbeta CDR3 regions were amplified from genomic DNA using the immunoSEQ Assay, a bias-controlled multiplex PCR. The original pipeline was this. Within the assay, amplification of reference gene primers was used to estimate how many nucleated cells each sample contained. To quantify the absolute abundance of each unique TCRbeta CDR3 rearrangement, sequence reads were collapsed and filtered. For each sample, productive Simpson clonality was calculated as the square root of Simpson's diversity index across productive rearrangements. TCRdb obtained this table from immuneACCESS and retained in-frame rearrangements with V and J assigned. These tables miss some clones; where compared with another copy, unresolved V genes account for less than half of the shortfall, and the remainder is unexplained. V, J and clone size reflect that table, while D and trimming were determined from the DNA. The sample table shows some 220,000 clones, and 65% to 85% are seen once. The biggest ten clones account for more than 2.5% of the sample.

Here is what the overall study found, with its caveats: Clinical and demographic metadata were provided uncurated, with the amount varying by source and participant.

The CDR3 contains 14 residues, cysteine and phenylalanine counted. Of the read, only the CDR3 DNA is kept; its 42 bases are in frame from base 1. At the junction V is shortened by 8 bases and J by 11 bases, with 22 bases in between. The germline V gene supplies CDR1 MDHEN and CDR2 SYDVKM. The chain employs TRBV28 and TRBJ1-3; TRBD1 is possibly the D segment (6 matching bases). The sample comprised peripheral blood. This clonotype was obtained from a woman in her 30s who had recovered from COVID-19. The DNA sequence reads TGTGCCAGCCAGGGGCGTAAACTTGGGGTGGCCATATATTTT. This translates into CASQGRKLGVAIYF.